This entry features one T cell receptor beta chain sequence. Sequencing was performed with immunoSEQ multiplex PCR; in TCRdb, only in-frame clones are kept and a portion is missing. This sample yields under 150,000 clones, of which 80% to 85% are seen a single time; about 1.5% belongs to the top ten. The data were obtained in a study of blood T cell repertoires in COVID-19. Study context: Whether acute or convalescent, the COVID-19 samples came from the United States, Italy and Spain. PBMCs, B-cell-depleted T cells, or T cells provided the cDNA or gDNA that made up the material.

Germline CDR1 reads KGHSH; CDR2 reads LQKENI. Trimming at V came to 5 bases and at J to 2 bases, leaving 1 base not matched to a gene. The CDR3 consists of 13 residues. Sequencing used peripheral blood. This sequence joins TRBV18 and TRBJ1-2, with 8 bases matching TRBD1. This receptor was obtained from a man in his sixties with acute or convalescent COVID-19. The CDR3 sequence: CASSRTGNYGYTF. The CDR3 bases are TGTGCCAGCTCAAGGACAGGGAACTATGGCTACACCTTC.